The 30 T cell receptor beta chains below were found in one sample sequenced in a study of T-cell reconstitution after alpha-beta-depleted transplantation in children. Unique molecular identifiers featured in how the TCRbeta library was prepared. TCRdb re-called the PCR reads with MiXCR, one entry per CDR3 protein. The sample holds about 250,000 distinct CDR3 sequences; about 24% are singletons and the top ten take 4.8%. Specimen: PBMCs, mostly from graft donor cells, collected 360 days after TCRalphabeta/CD19-depleted stem cell transplant. Source of these receptors: a female patient aged 2-10 years who had a stem cell transplant for congenital amegakaryocytic thrombocytopenia, so the T cells may come from the graft donor.

This chain links TRBV7-2 with TRBJ2-3; D not certain. The V end lost 0 bases, the J end lost 8 bases, and 6 bases lay between the germline ends. CDR1 SGHTA and CDR2 FQGNSA come from the germline V gene. The CDR3 is 12 residues long. The CDR3: CASSLAVGTQYF. The CDR3 bases are TGTGCCAGCAGCTTAGCTGTCGGTACGCAGTATTTT.

The V gene is TRBV12-3 or TRBV12-4, the J gene TRBJ1-2, with D unclear. This CDR3 spans 13 amino acids. Trimming stripped 3 bases from V and 3 bases from J, with 8 bases between. CDR3 DNA: TGTGCCAGCAGTTTTTCAAAGTACTATGGCTACACCTTC. Protein product: CASSFSKYYGYTF.

Concerning this clonotype itself: A clone one base away is much larger, so this may be a read error. This chain uses TRBV20-1 with TRBJ2-3, with TRBD2 matching 7 bases. Germline CDR1 and CDR2: DFQATT and SNEGSKA (reference sequence). The CDR3 extends over 16 amino acids. The CDR3 sequence: CIARGAGAAVSDTQYF. The CDR3, as DNA: TGCATTGCTAGAGGGGCGGGAGCAGCGGTTTCAGATACGCAGTATTTT.

This clonotype was seen only a few times. The chain is built from TRBV2 and TRBJ1-3, with D possibly matching TRBD1 (5 bases). The germline V gene encodes CDR1 SNHLY and CDR2 FYNNEI. This CDR3 is 14 amino acids long. The V and J ends lost 5 bases and 2 bases respectively, with 10 bases between them. This CDR3 is CASSRGAAGNTIYF. In nucleotides, the CDR3 is TGTGCCAGCAGTAGAGGGGCGGCTGGAAACACCATATATTTT.

The chain combines TRBV12-3 or TRBV12-4 with TRBJ1-3; the D is unclear. This CDR3 has 14 residues. Trimming removed 3 bases from V and 4 bases from J, with 10 bases in between. In DNA, the CDR3 is TGTGCCAGCAGTTTTTTCACGTCCGGAAACACCATATATTTT. Encoded protein: CASSFFTSGNTIYF.

V and J are TRBV29-1 and TRBJ2-1; 7 bases are shared with TRBD2. From germline, CDR1 is SQVTM and CDR2 ANQGSEA. CDR3 length: 13 amino acids. Unmatched junction bases numbered 7, after V lost 2 bases and J lost 9 bases. CDR3 coding DNA: TGCAGCGTTGAACGGGGGAGGGGCGGTGAGCAGTTCTTC. Amino acid sequence: CSVERGRGGEQFF.

The chain links TRBV28 to TRBJ1-5; the D gene is possibly TRBD1 (6 bases). The CDR3 is 16 residues long. Germline V lookup: CDR1 MDHEN, CDR2 SYDVKM. Trimming cost V 6 bases and J 4 bases, with 19 bases left between them. The CDR3 here is CASSQPRRGRNQPQHF. CDR3 coding DNA: TGTGCCAGCAGCCAACCTCGCCGGGGGCGAAATCAGCCCCAGCATTTT.

This rearrangement joins TRBV28 to TRBJ2-3, with 10 bases aligning to TRBD2. V shed 7 bases and J 6 bases; nucleotides not matched to a gene: 7. Germline assignment: CDR1 MDHEN and CDR2 SYDVKM. The CDR3 sequence is 14 residues long. CDR3 in amino acids: CASTSGGARDTQYF. The CDR3 nucleotides read TGTGCCAGCACGAGCGGGGGGGCACGGGATACGCAGTATTTT.

The chain links TRBV29-1 to TRBJ1-1, with TRBD1 matching 7 bases. The CDR3 consists of 11 residues. In germline, CDR1 is SQVTM, CDR2 ANQGSEA. Trimming cost V 4 bases and J 10 bases; bases outside gene matches: 6. The CDR3 nucleotides read TGCAGCGTTGCTCGAGACAGGGTAGCTTTCTTT. This encodes CSVARDRVAFF.

This chain joins TRBV7-7 and TRBJ2-5; TRBD2 aligns across 9 bases. This CDR3 has 15 residues. Germline trimming cut 1 base from V and 5 bases from J; bases unmatched to any gene: 5. CDR1 is SSHAT, CDR2 FNYEAQ, per germline (reference sequence). The CDR3 nucleotides are TGTGCCAGCAGCTTAGGGCTAGCGGGATTGGAGACCCAGTACTTC. Translation: CASSLGLAGLETQYF. Full variable domain (remainder filled in from reference TRBV7-7 and TRBJ2-5): GAGVSQSPRYKVTKRGQDVTLRCDPISSHATLYWYQQALGQGPEFLTYFNYEAQPDKSGLPSDRFSAERPEGSISTLTIQRTEQRDSAMYRCASSLGLAGLETQYFGPGTRLLVL.

This clonotype came up many times. The rearrangement joins TRBV20-1 to TRBJ2-3; 10 positions agree with TRBD2. Per the germline V gene, CDR1 is DFQATT and CDR2 is SNEGSKA (reference sequence). This CDR3 is built from 14 residues. Trimming at V came to 6 bases and at J to 3 bases, leaving 6 bases not matched to a gene. The CDR3 DNA sequence: TGCAGTGCCAGTAGCGGGAGGTATACAGATACGCAGTATTTT. Its translation is CSASSGRYTDTQYF.

This chain joins TRBV4-2 and TRBJ1-2; no firm D call. Germline assignment: CDR1 LGHNA and CDR2 YNFKEQ. Between the trimmed V and J ends, which lost 0 bases and 5 bases, there was a span of 13 bases. The CDR3 has 15 residues. The CDR3 protein is CASSQDLRVRYGYTF. The CDR3 nucleotides are TGTGCCAGCAGCCAAGATCTCCGGGTACGGTATGGCTACACCTTC.

The table lists this clonotype with a few counts. This sequence joins TRBV24-1 and TRBJ2-3, with D hard to call. V lost 4 bases to trimming and J lost 0 bases, with 19 bases between them. The CDR3 covers 18 residues. Germline V gene sequence: CDR1 KGHDR, CDR2 SFDVKD. The CDR3 protein is CATSDPTESKFSTDTQYF. The CDR3 DNA follows: TGTGCCACCAGTGACCCCACCGAGAGTAAATTTAGCACAGATACGCAGTATTTT.

This clonotype came up a few times. J is TRBJ1-1 and V is TRBV6-5; D is unresolved. Trimming cost V 0 bases and J 1 base, with 9 bases left between them. The CDR3 spans 15 residues. Germline CDR1 reads MNHEY; CDR2 reads SVGAGI. CDR3 loop: CASSYSIDGNTEAFF. CDR3 in DNA: TGTGCCAGCAGTTACTCGATCGACGGGAACACTGAAGCTTTCTTT.

This clonotype has a handful of counts. The chain joins TRBV5-1 to TRBJ2-7; no reliable D call. Germline lookup yields CDR1 SGHRS and CDR2 YFSETQ. V lost 1 base and J lost 3, with 8 bases in between. The CDR3 length is 13 residues. CDR3 loop: CASSLSSIYEQYF. The CDR3 nucleotides are TGCGCCAGCAGCTTGTCCAGCATCTACGAGCAGTACTTC.

This sequence joins TRBV12-3 or TRBV12-4 and TRBJ2-7; D ambiguous. The CDR3 is 12 amino acids. The V end was cut by 6 bases, the J end by 2 bases, with 8 bases between. The CDR3 DNA sequence: TGTGCCAGCAGCTCTGATCCCTACGAGCAGTACTTC. This codes for CASSSDPYEQYF.

The chain uses TRBV11-1 and TRBJ2-7, with 9 bases fitting TRBD1. There are 14 residues in the CDR3. Germline V lookup: CDR1 SGHAT, CDR2 FQDESV (reference sequence). Unmatched junction bases numbered 8, after V lost 7 bases and J lost 4 bases. CDR3 coding DNA: TGTGCCAGCACCGACCGGGACAGGGATTACGAGCAGTACTTC. Its translation is CASTDRDRDYEQYF.

The chain couples TRBV7-2 to TRBJ2-5; D gene ambiguous. The ends were cut back, 5 bases at V and 1 base at J, with 14 bases in the middle. This CDR3 has 15 amino acids. Per germline, CDR1 SGHTA and CDR2 FQGNSA. This CDR3 is CASSRLRLGQETQYF. Written as DNA, the CDR3 is TGTGCCAGCAGCAGATTAAGACTCGGCCAAGAGACCCAGTACTTC. Complete variable domain (other parts from reference TRBV7-2 and TRBJ2-5): GAGVSQSPSNKVTEKGKDVELRCDPISGHTALYWYRQSLGQGLEFLIYFQGNSAPDKSGLPSDRFSAERTGGSVSTLTIQRTQQEDSAVYLCASSRLRLGQETQYFGPGTRLLVL.

This clonotype appeared a few times. This chain joins TRBV21-1 and TRBJ2-4; TRBD2 is the table's D call, not checked against the DNA. TRBV21-1 has pseudogene status. The CDR3 loop spans 16 amino acids. In DNA form, the CDR3 reads TGTGCCAGCAGCCGTATCGGGGGGAGGGCCAAAAACATTCAGTACTTC. Its translation: CASSRIGGRAKNIQYF.

The rearrangement links TRBV5-1 to TRBJ2-5; possible D gene TRBD1, 5 bases. The CDR3 is 14 amino acids. V gave up 0 bases and J gave up 4 bases, with 10 bases separating them. CDR1 is SGHRS, CDR2 YFSETQ, per germline. The CDR3 nucleotides are TGCGCCAGCAGCTTGGTCCAGGGAAGAGAGACCCAGTACTTC. This sequence encodes CASSLVQGRETQYF.

The chain uses TRBV20-1 and TRBJ2-5; 7 nucleotides line up with TRBD2. Germline CDR1 reads DFQATT; CDR2 reads SNEGSKA (reference sequence). The CDR3 is made up of 14 amino acids. V trimming: 0 bases; J trimming: 4 bases; junction bases outside the gene matches: 5. This CDR3 is CSARDGGRTETQYF. In DNA form, the CDR3 reads TGCAGTGCTAGAGATGGCGGGAGAACAGAGACCCAGTACTTC.

The chain links TRBV24-1 to TRBJ2-1; 9 positions agree with TRBD2. J lost 7 bases, V lost 9 bases, and 9 bases had no gene match. Germline assignment: CDR1 KGHDR and CDR2 SFDVKD. This CDR3 is built from 14 residues. The CDR3, as DNA: TGTGCCACCTCCGGCCTAGCGGGATCGAATGAGCAGTTCTTC. Its protein is CATSGLAGSNEQFF.

This chain uses TRBV11-2 with TRBJ2-3; 9 nucleotides line up with TRBD2. CDR1 and CDR2 (germline): SGHAT, FQNNGV. There are 19 residues in the CDR3. V lost 4 bases to trimming and J lost 2 bases; unmatched junction nucleotides: 16. This CDR3 is CASSSRLNETSGLTDTQYF. Here the CDR3 DNA reads TGTGCCAGCAGCTCCCGACTTAATGAGACTAGCGGACTCACAGATACGCAGTATTTT.

This clonotype was seen only a few times. CDR3 region: CASTGQGVVTGELFF. In nucleotides, the CDR3 is TGTGCCAGCACCGGACAGGGTGTTGTCACCGGGGAGCTGTTTTTT. This chain connects TRBV2 to TRBJ2-2; 8 bases agree with TRBD1. The V gene end was trimmed by 7 bases and the J gene end by 4 bases; junction bases not matched to a gene: 8. CDR3 size: 15 residues. The germline CDR1 and CDR2 sequences are SNHLY and FYNNEI.

This clonotype appeared many times. The CDR3 loop is CAISEDERDEQFF. The CDR3 DNA follows: TGTGCCATCAGTGAAGATGAGAGGGATGAGCAGTTCTTC. The chain recombines TRBV10-3 with TRBJ2-1; D might be TRBD2 (5 bases). Germline values: CDR1 ENHRY, CDR2 SYGVKD. V shed 3 bases and J shed 8 bases, with 11 bases lying between them. This CDR3 region has 13 residues.

Only a few counts were recorded for this clonotype. V gene TRBV5-1 combines with J gene TRBJ1-5, with D unresolved. CDR1 is SGHRS, CDR2 YFSETQ, per germline. V dropped 5 bases and J dropped 5 bases, with 11 bases sitting between them. The CDR3 is 13 amino acids. CDR3 in amino acids: CASSIEADQPQHF. In DNA form, the CDR3 reads TGCGCCAGCAGTATCGAGGCGGATCAGCCCCAGCATTTT. The full variable domain, completed using reference TRBV5-1 and TRBJ1-5, is KAGVTQTPRYLIKTRGQQVTLSCSPISGHRSVSWYQQTPGQGLQFLFEYFSETQRNKGNFPGRFSGRQFSNSRSEMNVSTLELGDSALYLCASSIEADQPQHFGDGTRLSIL.

In this sample, this clonotype turned up a few times. The chain recombines TRBV27 with TRBJ2-1; 10 bases are a match to TRBD2. The CDR3 covers 16 residues. Looked up from germline, CDR1 is MNHEY and CDR2 is SMNVEV (reference sequence). Trimming cost V 6 bases and J 4 bases; bases outside gene matches: 9. The CDR3 DNA is TGTGCCAGCAGCCGACCCGGGACTAGCGCATACAATGAGCAGTTCTTC. Protein: CASSRPGTSAYNEQFF.

The rearrangement uses TRBV20-1 and TRBJ2-4, with D uncertain. This CDR3 is 14 amino acids long. Per the germline V gene, CDR1 is DFQATT and CDR2 is SNEGSKA (reference sequence). The V end lost 0 bases, the J end lost 1 base, and 7 bases lay between the germline ends. CDR3 in DNA: TGCAGTGCTAGAGATCATCCGGCCAAAAACATTCAGTACTTC. It is translated as CSARDHPAKNIQYF.

This clonotype has just a few counts. The J gene is TRBJ1-1, the V gene TRBV20-1; TRBD1 might be the D (6 bases). Germline CDR1 is DFQATT and CDR2 is SNEGSKA (reference sequence). The CDR3 contains 17 residues. V was clipped by 0 bases and J by 6 bases, with 23 bases between them. The chain's CDR3 is CSARESAGVGKRAEAFF. Written as DNA, the CDR3 is TGCAGTGCTAGAGAAAGTGCAGGGGTCGGGAAGAGGGCTGAAGCTTTCTTT.

V usage is TRBV15 and J usage is TRBJ1-1; D possibly corresponds to TRBD1 (5 bases). This CDR3 has 17 residues. V lost 3 bases and J 3 bases, leaving 20 bases between the germline ends. Germline V gene data show CDR1 as LNHNV and CDR2 as YYDKDF (reference sequence). The CDR3 loop reads CATSSDFWGNWDTEAFF. The CDR3 DNA sequence: TGTGCCACCAGCAGCGACTTCTGGGGGAATTGGGACACTGAAGCTTTCTTT.